This T cell receptor (beta chain) was obtained from a study of cytomegalovirus exposure and HLA in healthy donors. Whole-study findings and limits: By HLA locus, TCR association rates varied in a later analysis, with DRB1 showing the most and HLA-C the fewest.

Use of 60 Vbeta and 13 Jbeta primers characterized the PCR. Using immunoSEQ multiplex PCR, the repertoire was profiled, and TCRdb retains in-frame clones only, with some absent. This table has over 75,000 clones, approximately 81% appearing once. In the case of this clone: Antigen: not known.

Germline V lookup: CDR1 LNHNV, CDR2 YYDKDF (reference sequence). This CDR3 has 15 amino acids. V was clipped by 1 base and J by 2 bases; unmatched bases: 3. Specimen: PBMCs. This chain links TRBV15 with TRBJ2-3; 7 nucleotides match TRBD1. The receptor was isolated from a male donor in good health and CMV-seropositive. The CDR3 loop reads CATSRGTGNTDTQYF. The CDR3, as DNA: TGTGCCACCAGCAGAGGGACAGGCAACACAGATACGCAGTATTTT.